This T cell receptor beta chain stems from a study of blood T cell repertoires in COVID-19. Study summary: Samples taken during acute and convalescent COVID-19 were collected in the United States, Italy and Spain. Sources were T cells, B-cell-depleted T cells, or PBMCs; the material itself was cDNA or gDNA.

Methods used by the authors: Amplification of reference gene primers provided the estimated nucleated cell counts. Assay used: immunoSEQ multiplex PCR; TCRdb lists only in-frame clones, some missing. V and J calls and clone size follow that table, whereas D and trimming were derived from the DNA. The top ten hold 5.5% to 8% of the sample, which has a few hundred thousand clones, about nine tenths seen once. The V gene end was trimmed by 4 bases and the J gene end by 5 bases; junction bases not matched to a gene: 1. The CDR3 totals 12 residues. Germline V gene lookup returns CDR1 MNHNY and CDR2 SVGAGI (reference sequence).

The sequenced sample was peripheral blood. This TCR derives from a woman aged 25 to 39 who had recovered from COVID-19. The V call is TRBV6-6, the J call TRBJ2-7, with 8 bases identical to TRBD1. The CDR3 sequence is CASSLDRDEQYF. CDR3 bases: TGTGCCAGCAGTTTGGACAGGGACGAGCAGTACTTC.